Listed here are 10 T cell receptor beta chains from one sample, sequenced in a study of blood T cell repertoires in COVID-19. The table came from immunoSEQ multiplex PCR; TCRdb's copy has only in-frame clones and leaves some out. The sample records about 84,000 clones, roughly 77% being singletons. The sample taken for sequencing was peripheral blood. The receptors derive from a man aged 50-60 years with active or convalescent COVID-19.

The CDR3 sequence: CATQSSTDTQYF. The CDR3 bases are TGTGCCACCCAGTCTAGCACAGATACGCAGTATTTT. The chain links TRBV10-3 to TRBJ2-3, with unresolved D. In germline, CDR1 is ENHRY, CDR2 SYGVKD. Trimming removed 10 bases from V and 0 bases from J, with 8 bases in between. The CDR3 loop spans 12 amino acids.

The chain carries TRBV28 and TRBJ2-7; possible D gene TRBD1, 5 bases. Trimming removed 7 bases at V and 5 bases at J, with 15 bases between. The CDR3 spans 13 residues. In germline, CDR1 is MDHEN, CDR2 SYDVKM. In DNA, the CDR3 is TGTGCCAGCACCCAGGGCGTAGAGGACGAGCAGTACTTC. It is translated as CASTQGVEDEQYF.

The rearrangement uses TRBV2 and TRBJ2-2, with 11 bases fitting TRBD2. The V segment lost 5 bases and the J segment 8 bases; nucleotides outside the gene matches: 7. The CDR3 spans 15 residues. Looked up from germline, CDR1 is SNHLY and CDR2 is FYNNEI. The CDR3: CASSILAGGAGELFF. CDR3 bases: TGTGCCAGCAGTATCCTAGCGGGGGGCGCGGGGGAGCTGTTTTTT.

This clone was picked up a small number of times. The rearrangement joins TRBV6-5 to TRBJ1-2; 9 bases are a match to TRBD1. Germline V gene data show CDR1 as MNHEY and CDR2 as SVGAGI. Trimming at V came to 9 bases and at J to 7 bases, leaving 6 bases not matched to a gene. The CDR3 is made up of 12 amino acids. The CDR3 coding sequence is TGTGCCAGTACGGGGGACAGGGTTGGCTACACCTTC. This gives the protein CASTGDRVGYTF.

This rearrangement joins TRBV12-3 or TRBV12-4 to TRBJ1-1, with D possibly TRBD1 on 5 matching bases. This CDR3 contains 13 residues. The V end was cut by 3 bases, the J end by 3 bases, with 8 bases between. The chain's CDR3 is CASSLGPDTEAFF. The CDR3 nucleotides read TGTGCCAGCAGTTTGGGGCCAGACACTGAAGCTTTCTTT.

CDR3 loop: CASSVTGANLGYTF. The CDR3 DNA sequence: TGTGCCAGCAGCGTAACAGGGGCCAATTTAGGGTACACCTTC. The chain is built from TRBV9 and TRBJ1-2, with TRBD1 matching over 7 bases. Losses at the gene ends were 1 base for V and 11 bases for J; bases not matched to a gene: 11. This CDR3 region has 14 residues. The V gene's germline CDR1 is SGDLS and CDR2 YYNGEE.

The sample holds one count of this clone. This sequence joins TRBV10-2 and TRBJ1-5; D not resolved. This CDR3 spans 12 amino acids. V was trimmed by 5 bases and J by 4 bases, leaving 6 bases between them. Germline V CDR1 and CDR2: WSHSY, SAAADI. The CDR3 DNA follows: TGCGCCAGCAGTTCCGGGAATCAGCCCCAGCATTTT. Protein sequence: CASSSGNQPQHF.

The chain employs TRBV9 and TRBJ1-2, with 8 bases aligning to TRBD1. Germline assignment: CDR1 SGDLS and CDR2 YYNGEE. This CDR3 has 15 residues. The junction had 8 bases not matched to a gene; V was cut back by 0 bases and J by 7 bases. The CDR3 DNA reads as TGTGCCAGCAGCGTAGCGGGGCAGGGGGCAAGTGGCTACACCTTC. Its protein is CASSVAGQGASGYTF.

This clone was seen only once. The CDR3 protein is CASISGGDTDTQYF. In DNA, the CDR3 is TGTGCCAGCATTAGCGGGGGGGACACAGATACGCAGTATTTT. The rearrangement uses TRBV5-8 and TRBJ2-3; 11 positions match TRBD2. CDR1 is SGHTS, CDR2 YDEGEE, per germline. The CDR3 consists of 14 residues. V dropped 6 bases and J dropped 2; count of bases not matched to a gene: 2.

The J gene is TRBJ2-7, the V gene TRBV3-1 (or the pseudogene TRBV3-2); weak D call: TRBD2 (5 bases). The CDR3 length is 13 residues. V was pared by 1 base and J by 4 bases, with 8 bases between. Germline V gives CDR1 LGHDT, CDR2 YNNKEL (reference sequence). The CDR3 DNA sequence: TGTGCCAGCAGCCAAGGCAGCGGTTACGAGCAGTACTTC. Protein product: CASSQGSGYEQYF.